This TCR beta chain appears in the sequencing data of a study of cytomegalovirus exposure and HLA in healthy donors. The V gene lost 0 bases and the J gene lost 0 bases, with 12 bases spanning the gap. The CDR3 sequence is 16 residues long. CDR1 and CDR2 from the germline V gene are SQVTM and ANQGSEA. Study-wide results and limits: The study put under 200 TCR beta chains on its list as cytomegalovirus-associated. Using the classifier, cytomegalovirus status was reportedly diagnosed with high specificity and sensitivity.

Comment on this clone: Its antigen is undetermined.

Using immunoSEQ multiplex PCR, the repertoire was profiled, and TCRdb retains in-frame clones only, with some absent. The table records some 130,000 clones, roughly 90% of them present only once. This chain uses TRBV29-1 with TRBJ2-1; D gene unclear. This TCR was recovered from a woman aged 18 to 35 in good health and CMV-seropositive. Sequenced: PBMCs. CDR3 residues: CSVEDPSRSSYNEQFF. CDR3 sequence (DNA): TGCAGCGTTGAAGATCCCTCAAGGAGCTCCTACAATGAGCAGTTCTTC.